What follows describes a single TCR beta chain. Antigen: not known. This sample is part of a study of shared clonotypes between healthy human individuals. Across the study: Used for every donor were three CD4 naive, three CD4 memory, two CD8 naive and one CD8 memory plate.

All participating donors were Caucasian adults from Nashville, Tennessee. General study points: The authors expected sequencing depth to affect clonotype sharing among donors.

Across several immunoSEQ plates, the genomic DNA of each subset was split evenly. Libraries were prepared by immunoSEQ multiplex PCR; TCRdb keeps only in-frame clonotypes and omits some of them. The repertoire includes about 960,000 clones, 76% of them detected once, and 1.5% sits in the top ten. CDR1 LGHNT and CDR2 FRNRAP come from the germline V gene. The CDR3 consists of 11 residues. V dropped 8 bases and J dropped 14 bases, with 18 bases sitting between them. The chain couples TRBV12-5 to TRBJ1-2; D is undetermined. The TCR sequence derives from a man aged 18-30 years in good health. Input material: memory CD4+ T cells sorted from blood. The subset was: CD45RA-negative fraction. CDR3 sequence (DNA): TGTGCTAGTTCTACGCCGGGCCCCTTGACCTTC. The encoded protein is CASSTPGPLTF.